The 30 T cell receptor beta chains in this list originate from one sample, sequenced in a study of T cell changes during pregnancy in multiple sclerosis. The protocol was immunoSEQ multiplex PCR, while the TCRdb copy is restricted to in-frame clones and leaves out a portion. The sample includes 50,000 to 60,000 clones, about 93% seen only once; the top ten take approximately 0.27%. Sample: CD4+ T cells from peripheral blood mononuclear cells, taken in the second trimester of pregnancy. The receptors originated from a female donor with multiple sclerosis, enrolled in a pregnancy study.

This clone came up a few times. DNA for the CDR3: TGTGCCAGTAGTATGGATCGCAGGAACAATTCACCCCTCCACTTT. This encodes CASSMDRRNNSPLHF. The chain employs TRBV19 and TRBJ1-6, with unresolved D. CDR1 and CDR2 (germline): LNHDA, SQIVND (reference sequence). Trimming pared 3 bases from V and 7 bases from J, leaving 13 bases between. The CDR3 is made up of 15 amino acids.

This chain links TRBV4-2 with TRBJ1-3; maybe TRBD1 (5 bases). V lost 1 base, J lost 0 bases, and 16 bases lay in between. The CDR3 consists of 18 residues. Germline-derived CDR1 and CDR2 are LGHNA and YNFKEQ. The CDR3 here is CASSQGAQGLSSGNTIYF. The CDR3 DNA reads as TGTGCCAGCAGCCAAGGGGCTCAGGGACTCAGCTCTGGAAACACCATATATTTT.

V and J are TRBV5-8 and TRBJ1-5; 9 bases align to TRBD1. CDR1 and CDR2 from the germline V gene are SGHTS and YDEGEE. The CDR3 spans 16 residues. Trimming removed 4 bases from V and 3 bases from J; junction bases left unmatched: 8. The CDR3 sequence: CASSPGTGTNNQPQHF. DNA of the CDR3: TGTGCCAGCAGCCCGGGGACAGGGACCAACAATCAGCCCCAGCATTTT. The whole variable domain, filled in from reference TRBV5-8 and TRBJ1-5, reads EAGVTQSPTHLIKTRGQQATLRCSPISGHTSVYWYQQALGLGLQFLLWYDEGEERNRGNFPPRFSGRQFPNYSSELNVNALELEDSALYLCASSPGTGTNNQPQHFGDGTRLSIL.

The sample holds one count of this clone. V and J are TRBV4-2 and TRBJ2-1; 9 bases are shared with TRBD2. Looked up from germline, CDR1 is LGHNA and CDR2 is YNFKEQ. V was pared by 0 bases and J by 10 bases, with 10 bases of the junction left unmatched. The CDR3 runs to 16 residues. The CDR3 bases are TGTGCCAGCAGCCAAGATGTGGCGGGGGGGCGGGGGGAGCAGTTCTTC. Its protein product is CASSQDVAGGRGEQFF.

V and J are TRBV6-5 and TRBJ1-2; D call uncertain. Trimming took off 10 bases at V and 2 bases at J, with 14 bases between the two ends. The CDR3 consists of 13 residues. Germline-derived CDR1 and CDR2 are MNHEY and SVGAGI. CDR3 coding DNA: TGTGCCACTCGGCTGGACTTAAACTATGGCTACACCTTC. Translating it yields CATRLDLNYGYTF.

The chain uses TRBV27 and TRBJ2-7, with TRBD2 as a possible D gene (6 bases). CDR3 size: 13 residues. CDR1 and CDR2 from the germline V gene are MNHEY and SMNVEV (reference sequence). Trimming shortened V by 6 bases and J by 6 bases, and 15 bases separated the two germline ends. The DNA of the CDR3 is TGTGCCAGCAGGGGCGGGGTTGTCGGCGAGCAGTACTTC. It is translated as CASRGGVVGEQYF.

This chain connects TRBV15 to TRBJ1-1; no firm D call. Germline V gene lookup returns CDR1 LNHNV and CDR2 YYDKDF (reference sequence). V was shortened by 5 bases and J by 0 bases, with 10 bases between the two germline ends. The CDR3 has 14 residues. The CDR3 DNA reads as TGTGCCACCAGCTTACGGACTATGAACACTGAAGCTTTCTTT. Protein sequence: CATSLRTMNTEAFF.

This chain links TRBV10-3 with TRBJ2-1, with 7 nucleotides matching TRBD1. Unmatched junction bases numbered 2, after V lost 6 bases and J lost 3 bases. Looked up from germline, CDR1 is ENHRY and CDR2 is SYGVKD. The CDR3 is made up of 13 amino acids. CDR3 sequence reads: CAISRDSYNEQFF. CDR3 DNA: TGTGCCATCAGCCGGGACAGCTACAATGAGCAGTTCTTC.

This clone occurred a few times. This sequence joins TRBV6-1 and TRBJ1-4, with D unresolved. V was clipped by 3 bases and J by 8 bases, with 13 bases between them. There are 14 residues in the CDR3. CDR1 is MNHNS, CDR2 SASEGT, per germline. This chain's CDR3 is CASSESAELEKLFF. CDR3 DNA: TGTGCCAGCAGTGAGTCGGCGGAACTCGAAAAACTGTTTTTT.

This clone was seen more than once but under ten times. The rearrangement uses TRBV5-1 and TRBJ1-1, with TRBD1 matching 8 bases. In germline, CDR1 is SGHRS, CDR2 YFSETQ. CDR3 size: 12 residues. Trimming took 0 bases from V and 13 from J; bases not matched to a gene: 5. CDR3 in amino acids: CASSLDRGIGFF. Here the CDR3 DNA reads TGCGCCAGCAGCTTGGACAGGGGGATCGGTTTCTTT.

The chain carries TRBV7-6 and TRBJ2-7; possibly TRBD2 for D (5 bases). Trimming removed 1 base at V and 2 bases at J, with 12 bases between. Germline V gives CDR1 SGHVS, CDR2 FNYEAQ. This CDR3 has 15 residues. Here the CDR3 reads CASSLGTGRTYEQYF. The CDR3 DNA follows: TGTGCCAGCAGCTTAGGGACGGGGAGAACCTACGAGCAGTACTTC.

The rearrangement uses TRBV5-4 and TRBJ2-2; weak D call: TRBD2 (6 bases). The CDR3 is 15 amino acids. The germline V gene has CDR1 SGHNT and CDR2 YYREEE (reference sequence). V lost 1 base and J 5 bases, leaving 12 bases between the germline ends. The CDR3 DNA follows: TGTGCCAGCAGCTTGCCCCGGGAGCCAACCGGGGAGCTGTTTTTT. It encodes CASSLPREPTGELFF.

The rearrangement joins TRBV4-2 to TRBJ2-5, with TRBD2 identical over 8 bases. Germline V CDR1 and CDR2: LGHNA, YNFKEQ. After removal of 1 base from V and 3 bases from J, the junction contained 16 bases not matched to a gene. The CDR3 spans 19 residues. CDR3 nucleotide sequence: TGTGCCAGCAGCCAAGTGGGAGGGAAATTGGATAGCGGGAAAGAGACCCAGTACTTC. This encodes CASSQVGGKLDSGKETQYF.

The chain is built from TRBV6-4 and TRBJ2-1; 7 positions match TRBD2. The CDR3 is 15 residues long. V shed 8 bases, J shed 0 bases, and the junction held 7 bases outside the gene matches. Germline CDR1 MRHNA, CDR2 SNTAGT. CDR3 sequence: CASRPPGGSYNEQFF. The DNA for the CDR3 is TGTGCCAGCCGACCCCCGGGAGGCTCCTACAATGAGCAGTTCTTC.

This clone was detected only once. The chain couples TRBV9 to TRBJ2-2; D call uncertain. The CDR3 has 14 amino acids. Trimming shortened V by 1 base and J by 2 bases, and 6 bases separated the two germline ends. From germline, CDR1 is SGDLS and CDR2 YYNGEE. The CDR3 loop reads CASSVTVNTGELFF. In DNA, the CDR3 is TGTGCCAGCAGCGTAACGGTTAACACCGGGGAGCTGTTTTTT. The entire variable domain, with the rest obtained from reference TRBV9 and TRBJ2-2, is as follows: DSGVTQTPKHLITATGQRVTLRCSPRSGDLSVYWYQQSLDQGLQFLIQYYNGEERAKGNILERFSAQQFPDLHSELNLSSLELGDSALYFCASSVTVNTGELFFGEGSRLTVL.

The chain combines TRBV7-6 with TRBJ2-7, with 8 bases aligning to TRBD2. The CDR3 spans 14 residues. V shed 3 bases and J 0 bases; nucleotides not matched to a gene: 1. Germline-derived CDR1 and CDR2 are SGHVS and FNYEAQ. The CDR3 DNA follows: TGTGCCAGCAGCTTGGGGACTAGCTCCTACGAGCAGTACTTC. Protein product: CASSLGTSSYEQYF.

This chain uses TRBV6-5 with TRBJ2-3; the D is unclear. Germline-derived CDR1 and CDR2 are MNHEY and SVGAGI. There are 15 residues in the CDR3. V shed 7 bases and J shed 2 bases, with 16 bases lying between them. In DNA, the CDR3 is TGTGCCAGCACCCGCGACTCCGCTGTCACAGATACGCAGTATTTT. Its protein is CASTRDSAVTDTQYF.

This chain joins TRBV7-9 and TRBJ1-3, with D possibly being TRBD1 (5 bases). The CDR3 loop spans 16 amino acids. Deletions cut 1 base from V and 0 bases from J, with 10 bases between. Germline V gives CDR1 SEHNR, CDR2 FQNEAQ (reference sequence). The CDR3 DNA reads as TGTGCCAGCAGCTTAGTAGTGACAGCCTCTGGAAACACCATATATTTT. Protein sequence: CASSLVVTASGNTIYF. The variable domain in full, completed from reference TRBV7-9 and TRBJ1-3, reads DTGVSQNPRHKITKRGQNVTFRCDPISEHNRLYWYRQTLGQGPEFLTYFQNEAQLEKSRLLSDRFSAERPKGSFSTLEIQRTEQGDSAMYLCASSLVVTASGNTIYFGEGSWLTVV.

The gene calls are TRBV5-4 and TRBJ2-3, with TRBD2 matching over 7 bases. Germline lookup yields CDR1 SGHNT and CDR2 YYREEE (reference sequence). CDR3 size: 16 residues. V lost 4 bases and J lost 5; bases outside the gene matches: 13. CDR3 nucleotide sequence: TGTGCCAGCAGCGATTACAAGCGGGGTAGATTAGATACGCAGTATTTT. Translating gives CASSDYKRGRLDTQYF.

For this clone: This sample includes further DNA sequences coding for the same CDR3. The chain joins TRBV6-1 to TRBJ1-5, with 7 bases matching TRBD1. The V gene end was trimmed by 6 bases and the J gene end by 2 bases; junction bases not matched to a gene: 1. The germline gives CDR1 MNHNS, CDR2 SASEGT. This CDR3 region has 13 residues. Here the CDR3 reads CASSDRGNQPQHF. Written as DNA, the CDR3 is TGTGCCAGCAGCGACAGGGGCAATCAGCCCCAGCATTTT.

The chain carries TRBV7-2 and TRBJ2-7, with 7 positions matching TRBD2. This CDR3 spans 15 amino acids. With V trimmed by 4 bases and J by 3 bases, 9 bases remained unmatched. The germline gives CDR1 SGHTA, CDR2 FQGNSA. The DNA for the CDR3 is TGTGCCAGCAGCTCCGGCTCGGGGGGATTCTACGAGCAGTACTTC. It encodes CASSSGSGGFYEQYF. Full variable domain (missing parts from reference TRBV7-2 and TRBJ2-7): GAGVSQSPSNKVTEKGKDVELRCDPISGHTALYWYRQSLGQGLEFLIYFQGNSAPDKSGLPSDRFSAERTGGSVSTLTIQRTQQEDSAVYLCASSSGSGGFYEQYFGPGTRLTVT.

V gene TRBV11-2 combines with J gene TRBJ1-6, with a weak D call TRBD1 (6 bases). V was clipped by 4 bases and J by 2 bases, with 18 bases between them. Germline CDR1 reads SGHAT; CDR2 reads FQNNGV. The CDR3 sequence is 18 residues long. The chain's CDR3 is CASSSRGPGVTYNSPLHF. The CDR3 DNA reads TGTGCCAGCAGCTCAAGGGGCCCAGGGGTCACCTATAATTCACCCCTCCACTTT.

The chain recombines TRBV18 with TRBJ2-1; the D gene is possibly TRBD2 (5 bases). The CDR3 length is 14 residues. Germline values: CDR1 KGHSH, CDR2 LQKENI. Trimming removed 3 bases at V and 0 bases at J, with 6 bases between. CDR3 amino acids: CASSPAGSYNEQFF. CDR3 sequence (DNA): TGTGCCAGCTCACCTGCGGGCTCCTACAATGAGCAGTTCTTC.

V is TRBV9 and J is TRBJ1-3; no firm D call. Trimming stripped 4 bases from V and 4 bases from J, with 9 bases between. The CDR3 sequence is 13 residues long. Germline V gives CDR1 SGDLS, CDR2 YYNGEE. The CDR3 DNA is TGTGCCAGCAGCCCCTCGGGAGGAAACACCATATATTTT. This codes for CASSPSGGNTIYF.

This chain joins TRBV11-2 and TRBJ1-5; tentatively, D is TRBD1 (5 bases). CDR1 is SGHAT and CDR2 is FQNNGV in the germline V gene. Trimming removed 2 bases from V and 4 bases from J, with 9 bases in between. The CDR3 covers 14 residues. For the CDR3, the DNA is TGTGCCAGCAGCTTATCGGACACGAATCAGCCCCAGCATTTT. It is translated as CASSLSDTNQPQHF.

The gene calls are TRBV11-2 and TRBJ2-1; 8 bases fit TRBD2. Looked up from germline, CDR1 is SGHAT and CDR2 is FQNNGV. V trimming: 2 bases; J trimming: 0 bases; junction bases outside the gene matches: 3. The CDR3 is made up of 16 amino acids. CDR3 nucleotides: TGTGCCAGCAGCTTATTCGGGACTAGCTCCTACAATGAGCAGTTCTTC. Its protein product is CASSLFGTSSYNEQFF.

The rearrangement links TRBV10-3 to TRBJ2-7; TRBD2 might be the D (5 bases). Germline CDR1 reads ENHRY; CDR2 reads SYGVKD. The V gene lost 2 bases and the J gene lost 3 bases, with 8 bases spanning the gap. CDR3 size: 13 residues. CDR3 sequence reads: CAISEIRDYEQYF. The CDR3 DNA sequence: TGTGCCATCAGTGAGATCCGGGACTACGAGCAGTACTTC.

The chain links TRBV5-1 to TRBJ1-6; the D gene is possibly TRBD1 (6 bases). CDR1 and CDR2 (germline): SGHRS, YFSETQ. CDR3 length: 16 amino acids. Trimming left V 1 base short and J 5 bases short, with 13 bases between. CDR3 coding DNA: TGCGCCAGCAGCTTGAGAATCCAGGGGAATAATTCACCCCTCCACTTT. Residues: CASSLRIQGNNSPLHF.

V and J are TRBV6-5 and TRBJ1-1; possible D gene TRBD1, 5 bases. Trimming pared 0 bases from V and 1 base from J, leaving 12 bases between. CDR1 MNHEY and CDR2 SVGAGI come from the germline V gene. This CDR3 spans 16 amino acids. As DNA, the CDR3 is TGTGCCAGCAGTTACTCGAGTGTACAGGAGAACACTGAAGCTTTCTTT. Translated: CASSYSSVQENTEAFF.

The V gene is TRBV7-2, the J gene TRBJ2-3; the D gene is possibly TRBD2 (5 bases). With 3 bases removed from V and 1 base from J, the gap between germline ends came to 14 bases. The CDR3 loop spans 16 amino acids. CDR1 and CDR2 from the germline V gene are SGHTA and FQGNSA. The CDR3 sequence: CASSFLRGGGTDTQYF. In nucleotides, the CDR3 is TGTGCCAGCAGCTTTCTACGGGGTGGGGGCACAGATACGCAGTATTTT.